The next 32 T cell receptor beta chains were all read from a single sample in a study of cytomegalovirus exposure and HLA in healthy donors. PCR used 60 Vbeta primers and 13 Jbeta primers. Using immunoSEQ multiplex PCR, the repertoire was profiled, and TCRdb retains in-frame clones only, with some absent. Altogether about 200,000 clones are present, 82% being singletons, with the ten largest covering around 3%. Sequenced input: PBMCs. The receptors come from a middle-aged woman in good health and CMV-seronegative.

This clone was detected a few times. This chain uses TRBV9 with TRBJ2-7, with D possibly matching TRBD2 (7 bases). The ends were cut back, 0 bases at V and 2 bases at J, with 15 bases in the middle. CDR1 is SGDLS, CDR2 YYNGEE, per germline. This CDR3 has 16 residues. For the CDR3, the DNA is TGTGCCAGCAGCGTAGACCAGCCGGGGGGCACCTACGAGCAGTACTTC. Residues: CASSVDQPGGTYEQYF.

The chain couples TRBV7-2 to TRBJ2-7; TRBD2 aligns across 11 bases. Germline V lookup: CDR1 SGHTA, CDR2 FQGNSA. The V segment lost 2 bases and the J segment 5 bases; nucleotides outside the gene matches: 8. The CDR3 length is 16 residues. The CDR3: CASSLSTSGSLNEQYF. For the CDR3, the DNA is TGTGCCAGCAGCTTATCAACTAGCGGGAGTCTTAACGAGCAGTACTTC.

The rearrangement uses TRBV6-6 and TRBJ2-5; D is possibly TRBD1 (6 bases). CDR1 is MNHNY and CDR2 is SVGAGI in the germline V gene (reference sequence). V gave up 6 bases and J gave up 3 bases, with 11 bases separating them. CDR3 length: 13 residues. CDR3 protein: CASRPGVEETQYF. CDR3 DNA sequence: TGTGCCAGCAGACCAGGGGTTGAAGAGACCCAGTACTTC.

There are a few counts of this clone. The rearrangement joins TRBV27 to TRBJ2-5; 7 nucleotides line up with TRBD1. The DNA end is a closer match to TRBJ2-7, so the J assignment may be wrong. Germline CDR1 MNHEY, CDR2 SMNVEV (reference sequence). This CDR3 contains 14 residues. The CDR3, as DNA: TGTGCCAGCAGACCACAGGGGAGCTCCTACGAGCAGTACTTC. As protein: CASRPQGSSYEQYF.

This clone turned up a few times. The V and J genes are TRBV10-3 and TRBJ2-5; TRBD1 matches 8 bases. This CDR3 is built from 16 residues. The trim removed 1 base at V and 5 bases at J, leaving 9 bases unmatched. Germline-derived CDR1 and CDR2 are ENHRY and SYGVKD. The DNA of the CDR3 is TGTGCCATCAGTGAGTTAGGGCAGGGGGCGTCGGAGACCCAGTACTTC. Residues: CAISELGQGASETQYF.

V and J are TRBV6-1 and TRBJ1-4; no clear D. Germline loops: CDR1 MNHNS, CDR2 SASEGT. The V gene lost 10 bases and the J gene lost 3 bases, with 12 bases spanning the gap. The CDR3 totals 13 residues. CDR3 DNA sequence: TGTGCCACAGCGTTCTGGTCTAATGAAAAACTGTTTTTT. Its translation: CATAFWSNEKLFF.

This chain links TRBV29-1 with TRBJ1-1; a weak D match, TRBD1 (5 bases). V was cut by 7 bases and J by 1 base, with 7 bases left in between. The CDR3 is 11 residues long. Germline CDR1 is SQVTM and CDR2 is ANQGSEA. CDR3 amino acids: CSAGRNTEAFF. CDR3 sequence (DNA): TGCAGCGCAGGGCGGAACACTGAAGCTTTCTTT. Together with reference TRBV29-1 and TRBJ1-1, the CDR3 gives the full variable domain: SAVISQKPSRDICQRGTSLTIQCQVDSQVTMMFWYRQQPGQSLTLIATANQGSEATYESGFVIDKFPISRPNLTFSTLTVSNMSPEDSSIYLCSAGRNTEAFFGQGTRLTVV.

V and J are TRBV11-2 and TRBJ2-7; D may be TRBD2 (6 bases). Between the trimmed V and J ends, which lost 4 bases and 6 bases, there was a span of 16 bases. The CDR3 contains 14 residues. CDR1 and CDR2 (germline): SGHAT, FQNNGV. For the CDR3, the DNA is TGTGCCAGCAGCTCGGGTCAATGGGGGGTCGAGCAGTACTTC. Its translation: CASSSGQWGVEQYF.

The J gene is TRBJ2-7, the V gene TRBV28; D is possibly TRBD2 (5 bases). The germline V and J ends were trimmed by 3 bases and 8 bases, with 14 bases remaining between them. The germline gives CDR1 MDHEN, CDR2 SYDVKM. CDR3 length equals 13 residues. As DNA, the CDR3 is TGTGCCAGCAGTTTCCGTCTGGACGGGAAGCAGTACTTC. Amino acids: CASSFRLDGKQYF.

The chain employs TRBV6-5 and TRBJ1-2; TRBD1 might be the D (6 bases). V shed 5 bases and J shed 6 bases, with 16 bases lying between them. The CDR3 covers 14 residues. CDR1 and CDR2 from the germline V gene are MNHEY and SVGAGI. The CDR3 loop reads CASSATGKLHGYTF. DNA for the CDR3: TGTGCCAGCAGTGCTACAGGGAAGCTCCATGGCTACACCTTC.

For this clone: Distinct nucleotide sequences in the sample also encode this CDR3. The rearrangement joins TRBV5-1 to TRBJ2-1; a possible D gene is TRBD1 (5 bases). This CDR3 contains 14 residues. CDR1 and CDR2 from the germline V gene are SGHRS and YFSETQ. V was shortened by 0 bases and J by 2 bases, with 6 bases between the two germline ends. The CDR3 DNA is TGCGCCAGCAGCTTGGGACAGACCTACAATGAGCAGTTCTTC. It encodes CASSLGQTYNEQFF.

On this clone: At one end, the junction sequence differs from germline, possibly due to a read error. This chain connects TRBV27 to TRBJ2-7; D is perhaps TRBD2 (6 bases). Germline V CDR1 and CDR2: MNHEY, SMNVEV (reference sequence). CDR3 length equals 14 residues. The CDR3 reads CASSSDQGLHLYSF. The CDR3 nucleotides read TGTGCCAGCAGTTCGGATCAGGGACTCCATCTTTACTCGTTC.

About this clone itself: An end of the junction differs from the germline gene, which may be a read error. The rearrangement uses TRBV19 and TRBJ2-7; a possible D gene is TRBD1 (5 bases). The germline V gene has CDR1 LNHDA and CDR2 SQIVND (reference sequence). This CDR3 spans 13 amino acids. CDR3 DNA sequence: TGTGCCAGTAGTACGCAGGGATCCTACGAGCAGTCCTTC. Translating gives CASSTQGSYEQSF.

The chain recombines TRBV29-1 with TRBJ1-2; D unresolved. The CDR3 extends over 11 amino acids. The germline V gene has CDR1 SQVTM and CDR2 ANQGSEA. Here the CDR3 DNA reads TGCGGAACTACGGAAAAGGAGTGGAGGACCTTC. Its protein is CGTTEKEWRTF. Combining the CDR3 with reference TRBV29-1 and TRBJ1-2 gives the whole variable domain SAVISQKPSRDICQRGTSLTIQCQVDSQVTMMFWYRQQPGQSLTLIATANQGSEATYESGFVIDKFPISRPNLTFSTLTVSNMSPEDSSIYLCGTTEKEWRTFGSGTRLTVV.

The rearrangement uses TRBV9 and TRBJ2-1, with D tentatively TRBD2 (5 bases). The V end lost 3 bases, the J end lost 5 bases, and 21 bases lay between the germline ends. Per germline, CDR1 SGDLS and CDR2 YYNGEE. This CDR3 is 17 amino acids long. CDR3 in amino acids: CASSDNDWIEGNNEQFF. The CDR3, as DNA: TGTGCCAGCAGCGACAACGACTGGATTGAGGGCAACAATGAGCAGTTCTTC.

This chain uses TRBV6-6 with TRBJ1-5; D is unresolved. V lost 1 base to trimming and J lost 7 bases, with 5 bases between them. This CDR3 spans 12 amino acids. Germline V CDR1 and CDR2: MNHNY, SVGAGI (reference sequence). The CDR3 DNA follows: TGTGCCAGCAGTTACTACGAGCAGCCCCAGCATTTT. Amino acids: CASSYYEQPQHF.

This chain connects TRBV27 to TRBJ2-1, with 14 bases lining up with TRBD2. The V segment lost 5 bases and the J segment 11 bases; nucleotides outside the gene matches: 14. This CDR3 has 17 amino acids. CDR1 and CDR2 (germline): MNHEY, SMNVEV (reference sequence). CDR3 sequence (DNA): TGTGCCAGCAGTCTAAGAGGACTAGCGGGAGGTTTGAGGAAGCAGTTCTTC. It yields the protein CASSLRGLAGGLRKQFF.

The chain couples TRBV20-1 to TRBJ1-2; D is undetermined. V lost 5 bases and J 1 base, leaving 5 bases between the germline ends. The CDR3 spans 11 residues. The V gene's germline CDR1 is DFQATT and CDR2 SNEGSKA (reference sequence). CDR3: CSALGNYGYTF. CDR3 DNA: TGCAGTGCTCTCGGTAACTATGGCTACACCTTC.

V is TRBV18 and J is TRBJ2-7; 9 bases line up with TRBD2. V was clipped by 0 bases and J by 0 bases; unmatched bases: 0. Germline-derived CDR1 and CDR2 are KGHSH and LQKENI. This CDR3 has 15 residues. DNA of the CDR3: TGTGCCAGCTCACCACCGACTAGCGGCTCCTACGAGCAGTACTTC. Amino acid sequence: CASSPPTSGSYEQYF.

This clone was recorded once. The chain combines TRBV9 with TRBJ2-3; TRBD1 aligns across 9 bases. Per the germline V gene, CDR1 is SGDLS and CDR2 is YYNGEE. The CDR3 is 16 residues long. J gave up 3 bases and V 3 bases, and 8 bases lay outside the gene matches. CDR3 nucleotide sequence: TGTGCCAGCAGCGCGGGACAGGGTTTCAGGACAGATACGCAGTATTTT. Its protein is CASSAGQGFRTDTQYF. Variable domain in full (rest from reference TRBV9 and TRBJ2-3): DSGVTQTPKHLITATGQRVTLRCSPRSGDLSVYWYQQSLDQGLQFLIQYYNGEERAKGNILERFSAQQFPDLHSELNLSSLELGDSALYFCASSAGQGFRTDTQYFGPGTRLTVL.

This clone was counted a few times. This rearrangement joins TRBV5-4 to TRBJ2-1; tentative D call: TRBD2 (6 bases). Germline lookup yields CDR1 SGHNT and CDR2 YYREEE (reference sequence). Trimming pared 5 bases from V and 4 bases from J, leaving 10 bases between. This CDR3 has 13 residues. The CDR3: CASSAGGYNEQFF. Written as DNA, the CDR3 is TGTGCCAGCAGTGCTGGGGGGTACAATGAGCAGTTCTTC.

The chain joins TRBV28 to TRBJ1-1, with D tentatively TRBD1 (6 bases). Looked up from germline, CDR1 is MDHEN and CDR2 is SYDVKM. The V end lost 7 bases, the J end lost 1 base, and 16 bases lay between the germline ends. There are 15 residues in the CDR3. The CDR3 coding sequence is TGTGCCAGCATCTTTACAGGGATCCGGAACACTGAAGCTTTCTTT. Protein: CASIFTGIRNTEAFF. The full variable domain, with the rest looked up from reference TRBV28 and TRBJ1-1, is DVKVTQSSRYLVKRTGEKVFLECVQDMDHENMFWYRQDPGLGLRLIYFSYDVKMKEKGDIPEGYSVSREKKERFSLILESASTNQTSMYLCASIFTGIRNTEAFFGQGTRLTVV.

The V call is TRBV7-9, the J call TRBJ2-3, with D perhaps matching TRBD2 (6 bases). CDR3 size: 14 residues. Per germline, CDR1 SEHNR and CDR2 FQNEAQ (reference sequence). V shed 5 bases and J shed 5 bases, with 14 bases lying between them. The DNA of the CDR3 is TGTGCCAGCAGCCCCCGTTCCGGGGGAGATACGCAGTATTTT. Residues: CASSPRSGGDTQYF.

The genes are TRBV30 and TRBJ1-4; perhaps TRBD1 as D (6 bases). Germline V gene lookup returns CDR1 GTSNPN and CDR2 SVGIG (reference sequence). The CDR3 is made up of 14 amino acids. V shed 3 bases and J shed 11 bases, with 19 bases lying between them. The CDR3 bases are TGTGCCTGGAGCCCCGGTGGCAGGGGTGGGAAACTGTTTTTT. It yields the protein CAWSPGGRGGKLFF.

The chain links TRBV30 to TRBJ1-2; 7 nucleotides match TRBD1. The germline CDR1 and CDR2 sequences are GTSNPN and SVGIG (reference sequence). Trimming removed 2 bases from V and 8 bases from J; junction bases left unmatched: 14. The length of the CDR3 is 15 residues. For the CDR3, the DNA is TGTGCCTGGAGTCCCCCAAGGGGGCGGGGCGGGGGCTACACCTTC. Its protein is CAWSPPRGRGGGYTF.

The gene calls are TRBV14 and TRBJ2-7; TRBD2 matches 8 bases. The CDR3 length is 15 residues. V dropped 0 bases and J dropped 6; count of bases not matched to a gene: 7. CDR1 SGHDN and CDR2 FVKESK come from the germline V gene. CDR3 region: CASSQERGVGSEQYF. The CDR3 DNA follows: TGTGCCAGCAGCCAAGAGCGGGGGGTCGGGAGCGAGCAGTACTTC.

The chain combines TRBV19 with TRBJ2-1; D is uncertain. With 1 base removed from V and 5 bases from J, the gap between germline ends came to 6 bases. This CDR3 has 13 amino acids. Germline V gives CDR1 LNHDA, CDR2 SQIVND (reference sequence). Here the CDR3 reads CASSIGTHNEQFF. The CDR3 DNA reads TGTGCCAGTAGTATAGGCACACACAATGAGCAGTTCTTC.

This chain connects TRBV5-1 to TRBJ1-3; possible D gene TRBD1, 6 bases. CDR1 SGHRS and CDR2 YFSETQ come from the germline V gene. The CDR3 spans 17 residues. V dropped 0 bases and J dropped 3 bases, with 16 bases sitting between them. CDR3 region: CASSLAVGAGDGNTIYF. The CDR3 bases are TGCGCCAGCAGCTTGGCCGTAGGGGCAGGGGATGGAAACACCATATATTTT.

The genes are TRBV5-1 and TRBJ1-4, with a tentative D call TRBD1 (5 bases). Deletions cut 4 bases from V and 2 bases from J, with 12 bases between. Germline lookup yields CDR1 SGHRS and CDR2 YFSETQ. The CDR3 extends over 15 amino acids. The CDR3 loop reads CASSPGRGTNEKLFF. The DNA of the CDR3 is TGCGCCAGCAGCCCCGGTCGGGGGACTAATGAAAAACTGTTTTTT.

This clone occurred once. The junction differs from germline at one of its ends, possibly a read error. Other nucleotide sequences from this sample produce the same CDR3. The rearrangement uses TRBV13 and TRBJ1-1; TRBD1 agrees at 7 bases. CDR3 length: 14 amino acids. Germline CDR1 reads PRHDT; CDR2 reads FYEKMQ (reference sequence). DNA for the CDR3: TGTGCCAGCAGCCTAGGGGACAGGAACACTGAAGCTTTCTTT. Protein product: CASSLGDRNTEAFF. Drawing the rest from reference TRBV13 and TRBJ1-1, the complete variable domain is AAGVIQSPRHLIKEKRETATLKCYPIPRHDTVYWYQQGPGQDPQFLISFYEKMQSDKGSIPDRFSAQQFSDYHSELNMSSLELGDSALYFCASSLGDRNTEAFFGQGTRLTVV.

V gene TRBV7-3 combines with J gene TRBJ2-1; TRBD2 matches at 7 bases. V shed 1 base, J shed 7 bases, and the junction held 7 bases outside the gene matches. The CDR3 has 15 amino acids. Germline loops: CDR1 SGHTA, CDR2 FQGTGA. The CDR3 spells CASSLMAGVSNEQFF. CDR3 in DNA: TGTGCCAGCAGCTTAATGGCGGGAGTAAGTAATGAGCAGTTCTTC. Combining the CDR3 with reference TRBV7-3 and TRBJ2-1 gives the whole variable domain GAGVSQTPSNKVTEKGKYVELRCDPISGHTALYWYRQSLGQGPEFLIYFQGTGAADDSGLPNDRFFAVRPEGSVSTLKIQRTERGDSAVYLCASSLMAGVSNEQFFGPGTRLTVL.

This clone was found once. The genes are TRBV6-6 and TRBJ1-1, with D unclear. Germline loops: CDR1 MNHNY, CDR2 SVGAGI (reference sequence). There are 11 residues in the CDR3. V gave up 6 bases and J gave up 5 bases, with 7 bases separating them. As DNA, the CDR3 is TGTGCCAGCAGCCAGGCAACTGAAGCTTTCTTT. Translation gives CASSQATEAFF.